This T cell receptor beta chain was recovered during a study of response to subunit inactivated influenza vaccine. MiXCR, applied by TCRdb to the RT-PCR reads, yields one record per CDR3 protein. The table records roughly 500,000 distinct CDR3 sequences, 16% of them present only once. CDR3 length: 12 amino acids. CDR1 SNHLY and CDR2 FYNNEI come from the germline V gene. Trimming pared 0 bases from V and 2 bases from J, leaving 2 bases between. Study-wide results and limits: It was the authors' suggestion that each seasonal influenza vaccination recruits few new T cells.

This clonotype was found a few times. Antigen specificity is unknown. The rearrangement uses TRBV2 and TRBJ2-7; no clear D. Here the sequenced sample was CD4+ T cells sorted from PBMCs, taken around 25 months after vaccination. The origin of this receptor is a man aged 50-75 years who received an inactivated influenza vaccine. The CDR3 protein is CASSEAAYEQYF. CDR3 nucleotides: TGTGCCAGCAGTGAAGCCGCCTACGAGCAGTACTTC.